Sequencing of this T cell receptor beta chain was carried out in a study of T cell repertoires in cytomegalovirus infection. Turning to the study itself: A matching HLA type, together with CMV infection, was signaled by public TCR beta signatures.

V lost 3 bases and J 0 bases, leaving 17 bases between the germline ends. CDR1 and CDR2 from the germline V gene are LNHDA and SQIVND (reference sequence). This CDR3 is 17 amino acids long. As regards this clonotype: Antigen unknown. Without the conserved terminal phenylalanine or tryptophan, this CDR3 likely stems from a read error.

Study-level results: Totalled public TCR beta family frequency picked out people who carried CMV plus the relevant HLA. The ex vivo response showed dominance by HLA-C-restricted CMV-specific TCR beta clonotypes.

MiXCR was run by TCRdb on the reads, yielding one entry per CDR3 protein. This sample carries approximately 200,000 distinct CDR3 sequences, 28% of them seen once, and the ten largest clones take around 29%. The origin of this receptor is a human donor in good health (CMV status not recorded). Some clones in this sample may be carry-over from other donors' samples. Sequenced input: PBMCs. This chain connects TRBV19 to TRBJ1-1; D not certain. The CDR3 DNA sequence: TGTGCCAGTAGTATCAAGAGGTCAGTTCTTATGAACACTGAAGCTTTCCTT. As protein: CASSIKRSVLMNTEAFL.